The rows below give T cell receptor beta chains drawn from one sample of a study of shared clonotypes between healthy human individuals. Clones were read by immunoSEQ multiplex PCR, and TCRdb kept only the in-frame ones, dropping some. The table records around 2,000,000 clones, about 95% of them present only once. The source material was naive CD8+ T cells sorted from blood. Source of these receptors: a man younger than 35 in good health. The conserved cysteine and the conserved F or W are not part of the CDR3 here. A D gene is named only where the DNA matches it firmly.

TRBJ1-2 | TRBV6-5 | . | ASSLTESRGYT
TRBJ2-3 | TRBV6-5 | . | ASGTDTQY
TRBJ2-7 | TRBV6-1 | . | ASSPWGSSYEQY
TRBJ2-3 | TRBV4-1 | TRBD2 | ASSTSGGAISDTQY
TRBJ2-1 | TRBV28 | TRBD2 | ASSLPGLGFNEQF
TRBJ1-4 | TRBV4-2 | . | ASSPESGGLWNEKLF
TRBJ2-1 | TRBV25-1 | TRBD1 | ASSEPRGQGYNEQF
TRBJ2-5 | TRBV7-9 | . | ASSLFIADQETQY
TRBJ2-7 | TRBV29-1 | TRBD1 | SVELPGAGGSYEQY
TRBJ1-1 | TRBV4-1 | . | ASSQDQGSGSNTEAF
TRBJ2-7 | TRBV27 | TRBD1 | ASSLSGQDYEQY
TRBJ2-1 | TRBV4-3 | TRBD2 | ASSQALAGEGYNEQF
TRBJ1-1 | TRBV9 | . | ASSPNGGNTEAF
TRBJ2-2 | TRBV5-4 | . | ASSDGTTNTGELF
TRBJ1-6 | TRBV27 | TRBD1 | ASSLSLTGVGNSPLH
TRBJ1-1 | TRBV28 | . | ASGIQGVNTEAF
TRBJ2-7 | TRBV4-3 | TRBD2 | ASSQDSGPPYEQY
TRBJ1-5 | TRBV27 | . | ASSLSRGANQPQH
TRBJ2-1 | TRBV15 | . | ATSRERGGYNEQF
TRBJ2-3 | TRBV20-1 | . | SAEGEDTQY
TRBJ1-1 | TRBV14 | . | ASSQDSRVVAF
TRBJ2-7 | TRBV7-2 | TRBD1 | ASSLALGTGVYEQY
TRBJ1-1 | TRBV4-1 | . | ASSQKPQEAF
TRBJ1-6 | TRBV10-3 | . | AISELSQTLSYNSPLH
TRBJ2-7 | TRBV5-1 | TRBD1 | ASSLEGQGGYEQY
TRBJ1-6 | TRBV6-5 | . | ASGTDYYNSPLH
TRBJ1-1 | TRBV27 | . | ASSFMGLHTEAF
TRBJ1-5 | TRBV2 | . | ASSERETYVPQH
TRBJ2-7 | TRBV27 | TRBD1 | ASSFRDSSSYEQY
TRBJ2-5 | TRBV5-6 | . | ASSLVYIQETQY
TRBJ1-1 | TRBV5-6 | . | ASSQQGYNTEAF
TRBJ2-2 | TRBV7-9 | TRBD2 | ASSSGLAGEITGELF
TRBJ2-7 | TRBV7-6 | TRBD1 | ASSLTGVYEQY
TRBJ2-5 | TRBV13 | TRBD2 | ASSFGTSGREETQY
TRBJ1-1 | TRBV4-1 | . | ASSHFNGQNTEAF
TRBJ1-1 | TRBV5-1 | . | ASSLADWNTEAF
TRBJ2-7 | TRBV18 | . | ASSPPDSRSYEQY
TRBJ1-1 | TRBV15 | . | ATSRGAGLVEAF
TRBJ2-7 | TRBV10-2 | . | ASSEPGDSTYEQY
TRBJ1-5 | TRBV9 | . | ASTRGPNQPQH
TRBJ2-7 | TRBV11-2 | TRBD2 | ASSTGGRSYEQY
TRBJ2-5 | TRBV2 | TRBD2 | ASSEWGTSGRAGETQY